This entry describes one TCR beta chain. What it recognizes is unknown. Use of 60 Vbeta and 13 Jbeta primers characterized the PCR. The repertoire was sequenced with immunoSEQ multiplex PCR; TCRdb's copy has only in-frame clones and lacks some. The data contain roughly 150,000 clones, roughly four fifths of them singletons. It was healthy bone marrow donors who served as donors. This sample stems from a study of cytomegalovirus exposure and HLA in healthy donors. Whole-study results and caveats: According to an earlier analysis, most TCR beta V segments yielded productive rearrangements about 87% or about 30% of the time. Presence/absence analyses assumed roughly uniform sequencing depth across donors, which may not hold.

The CDR3 loop spans 15 amino acids. Germline assignment: CDR1 SGHAT and CDR2 FQDESV (reference sequence). V shed 3 bases and J shed 4 bases, with 14 bases lying between them. This sequence originates from a man younger than 45 in good health and CMV-seronegative. Input material: PBMCs. This rearrangement joins TRBV11-1 to TRBJ2-3, with D possibly matching TRBD2 (6 bases). Written as DNA, the CDR3 is TGTGCCAGCAGCTTCGCGGAGGGATCCCCAGATACGCAGTATTTT. Its translation is CASSFAEGSPDTQYF.